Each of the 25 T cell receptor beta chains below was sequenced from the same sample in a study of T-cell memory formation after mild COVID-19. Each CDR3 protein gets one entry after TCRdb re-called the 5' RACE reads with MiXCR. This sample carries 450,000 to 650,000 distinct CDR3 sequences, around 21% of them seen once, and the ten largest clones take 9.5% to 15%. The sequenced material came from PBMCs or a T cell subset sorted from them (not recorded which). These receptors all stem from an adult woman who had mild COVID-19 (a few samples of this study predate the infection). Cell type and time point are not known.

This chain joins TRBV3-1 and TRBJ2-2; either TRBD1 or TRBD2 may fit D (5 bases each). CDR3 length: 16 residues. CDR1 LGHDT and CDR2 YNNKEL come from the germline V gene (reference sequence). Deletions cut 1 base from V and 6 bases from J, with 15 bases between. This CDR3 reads CASSQAPAGTPGELFF. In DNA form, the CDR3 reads TGTGCCAGCAGCCAAGCACCGGCCGGGACCCCCGGGGAGCTGTTTTTT.

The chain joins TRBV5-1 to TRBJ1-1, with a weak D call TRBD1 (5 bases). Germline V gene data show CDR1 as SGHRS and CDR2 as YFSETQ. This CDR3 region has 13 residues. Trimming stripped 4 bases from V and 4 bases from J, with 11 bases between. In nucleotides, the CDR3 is TGCGCCAGCAGCACGGACACGTCCACTGAAGCTTTCTTT. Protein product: CASSTDTSTEAFF.

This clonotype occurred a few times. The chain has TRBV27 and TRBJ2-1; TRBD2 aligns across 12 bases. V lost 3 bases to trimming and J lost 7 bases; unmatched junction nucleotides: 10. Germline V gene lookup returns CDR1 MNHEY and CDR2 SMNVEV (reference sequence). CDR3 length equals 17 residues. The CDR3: CASSLVARTSGRNEQFF. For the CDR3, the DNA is TGTGCCAGCAGTTTGGTCGCTCGAACTAGCGGGAGGAATGAGCAGTTCTTC.

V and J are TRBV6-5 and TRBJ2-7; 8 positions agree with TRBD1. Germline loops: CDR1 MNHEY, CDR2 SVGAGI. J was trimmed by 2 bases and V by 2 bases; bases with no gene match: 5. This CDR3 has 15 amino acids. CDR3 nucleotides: TGTGCCAGCAGTTACCAGGGGGCCGCCCCCTACGAGCAGTACTTC. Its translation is CASSYQGAAPYEQYF.

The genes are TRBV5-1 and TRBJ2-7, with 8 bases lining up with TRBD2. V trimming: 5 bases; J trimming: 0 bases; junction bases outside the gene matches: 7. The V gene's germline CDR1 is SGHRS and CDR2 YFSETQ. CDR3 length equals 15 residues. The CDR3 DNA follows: TGCGCCAGCAGGCAAACTAGCGGCAGCTCCTACGAGCAGTACTTC. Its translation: CASRQTSGSSYEQYF.

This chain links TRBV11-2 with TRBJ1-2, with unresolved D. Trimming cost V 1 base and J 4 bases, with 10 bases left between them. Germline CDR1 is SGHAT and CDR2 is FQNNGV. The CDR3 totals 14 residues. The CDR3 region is CASSLAGGIYGYTF. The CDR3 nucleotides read TGTGCCAGCAGCTTAGCCGGAGGGATCTATGGCTACACCTTC. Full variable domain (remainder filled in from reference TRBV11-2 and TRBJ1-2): EAGVAQSPRYKIIEKRQSVAFWCNPISGHATLYWYQQILGQGPKLLIQFQNNGVVDDSQLPKDRFSAERLKGVDSTLKIQPAKLEDSAVYLCASSLAGGIYGYTFGSGTRLTVV.

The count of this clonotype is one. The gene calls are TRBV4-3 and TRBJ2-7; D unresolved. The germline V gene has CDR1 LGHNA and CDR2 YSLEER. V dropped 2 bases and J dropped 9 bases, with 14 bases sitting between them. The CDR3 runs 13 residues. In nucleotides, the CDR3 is TGCGCCAGCAGCCAAAGATTATCTTGGGGGCAGTACTTC. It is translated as CASSQRLSWGQYF.

The CDR3 DNA reads as TGTGCCAGCTCGTCTCAGGGAGGGGCTGAAGCTTTCTTT. Translation gives CASSSQGGAEAFF. The chain combines TRBV18 with TRBJ1-1, with D perhaps TRBD1 (5 bases). Per germline, CDR1 KGHSH and CDR2 LQKENI. Deletions cut 6 bases from V and 6 bases from J, with 14 bases between. The CDR3 runs 13 residues.

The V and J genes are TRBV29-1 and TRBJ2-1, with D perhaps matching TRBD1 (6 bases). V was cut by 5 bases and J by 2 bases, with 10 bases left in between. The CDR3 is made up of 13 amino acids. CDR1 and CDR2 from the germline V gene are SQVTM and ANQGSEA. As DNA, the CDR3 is TGCAGCGTTTCAGGGGCCACCTACAATGAGCAGTTCTTC. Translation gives CSVSGATYNEQFF.

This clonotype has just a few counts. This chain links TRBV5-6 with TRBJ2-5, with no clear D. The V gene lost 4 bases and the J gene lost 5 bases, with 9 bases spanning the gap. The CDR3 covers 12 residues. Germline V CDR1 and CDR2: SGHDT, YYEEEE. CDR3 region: CASSGNRETQYF. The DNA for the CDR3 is TGTGCCAGCAGCGGGAACCGGGAGACCCAGTACTTC.

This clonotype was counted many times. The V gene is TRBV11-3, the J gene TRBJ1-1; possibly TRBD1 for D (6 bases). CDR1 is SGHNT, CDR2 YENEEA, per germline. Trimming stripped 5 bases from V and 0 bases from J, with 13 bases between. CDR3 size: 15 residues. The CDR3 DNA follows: TGTGCCAGCAGCCTACAGGGTTCCTTGAACACTGAAGCTTTCTTT. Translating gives CASSLQGSLNTEAFF.

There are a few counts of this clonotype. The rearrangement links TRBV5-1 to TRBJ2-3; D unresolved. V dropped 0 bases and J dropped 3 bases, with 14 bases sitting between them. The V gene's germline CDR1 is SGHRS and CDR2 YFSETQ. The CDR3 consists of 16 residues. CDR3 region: CASSLAEGPGTDTQYF. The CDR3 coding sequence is TGCGCCAGCAGCTTGGCCGAAGGGCCTGGGACAGATACGCAGTATTTT.

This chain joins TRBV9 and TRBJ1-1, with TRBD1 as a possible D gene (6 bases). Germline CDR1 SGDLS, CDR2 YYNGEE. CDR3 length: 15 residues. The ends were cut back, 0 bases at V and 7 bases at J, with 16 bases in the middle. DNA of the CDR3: TGTGCCAGCAGCGTAGTAGCGGGGGGGGCTGTTGAAGCTTTCTTT. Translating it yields CASSVVAGGAVEAFF.

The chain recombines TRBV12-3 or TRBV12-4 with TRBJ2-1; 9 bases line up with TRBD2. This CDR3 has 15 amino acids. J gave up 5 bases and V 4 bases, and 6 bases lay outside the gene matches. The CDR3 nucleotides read TGTGCCAGCAGTTCCCGGGTAGCGGGAGACAATGAGCAGTTCTTC. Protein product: CASSSRVAGDNEQFF.

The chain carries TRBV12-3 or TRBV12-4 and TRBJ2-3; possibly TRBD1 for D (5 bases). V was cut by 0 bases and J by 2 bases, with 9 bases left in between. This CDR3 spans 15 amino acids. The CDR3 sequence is CASSLAGAFTDTQYF. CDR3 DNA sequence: TGTGCCAGCAGTTTAGCAGGGGCTTTCACAGATACGCAGTATTTT.

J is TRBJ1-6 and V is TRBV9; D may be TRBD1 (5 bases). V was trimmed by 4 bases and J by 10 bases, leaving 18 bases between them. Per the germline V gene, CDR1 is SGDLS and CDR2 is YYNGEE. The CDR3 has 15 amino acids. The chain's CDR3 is CASSPIGRGGSPLHF. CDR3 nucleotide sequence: TGTGCCAGCAGCCCCATAGGGAGGGGTGGCTCACCCCTCCACTTT.

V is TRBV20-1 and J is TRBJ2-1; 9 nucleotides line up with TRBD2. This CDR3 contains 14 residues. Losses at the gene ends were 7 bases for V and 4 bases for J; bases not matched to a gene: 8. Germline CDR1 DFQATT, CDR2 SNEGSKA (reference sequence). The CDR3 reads CSVSAGGLYNEQFF. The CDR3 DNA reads TGCAGTGTCTCCGCGGGAGGGCTTTACAATGAGCAGTTCTTC.

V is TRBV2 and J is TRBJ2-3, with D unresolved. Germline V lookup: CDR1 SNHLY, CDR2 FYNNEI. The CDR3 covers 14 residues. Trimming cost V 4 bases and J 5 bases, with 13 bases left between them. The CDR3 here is CASSGRWTEDTQYF. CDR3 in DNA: TGTGCCAGCAGTGGCCGATGGACGGAAGATACGCAGTATTTT.

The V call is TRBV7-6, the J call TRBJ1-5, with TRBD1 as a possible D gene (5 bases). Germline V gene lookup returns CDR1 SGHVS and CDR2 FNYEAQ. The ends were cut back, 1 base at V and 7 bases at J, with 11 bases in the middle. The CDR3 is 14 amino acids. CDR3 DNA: TGTGCCAGCAGCTTAGGTTCCCCAGGGCAGCCCCAGCATTTT. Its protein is CASSLGSPGQPQHF.

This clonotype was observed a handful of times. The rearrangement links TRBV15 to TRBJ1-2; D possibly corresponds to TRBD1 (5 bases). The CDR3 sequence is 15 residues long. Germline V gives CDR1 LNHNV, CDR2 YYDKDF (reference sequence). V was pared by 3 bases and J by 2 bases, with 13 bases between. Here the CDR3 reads CATSSPQTENYGYTF. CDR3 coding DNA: TGTGCCACCAGCAGTCCCCAGACAGAAAACTATGGCTACACCTTC.

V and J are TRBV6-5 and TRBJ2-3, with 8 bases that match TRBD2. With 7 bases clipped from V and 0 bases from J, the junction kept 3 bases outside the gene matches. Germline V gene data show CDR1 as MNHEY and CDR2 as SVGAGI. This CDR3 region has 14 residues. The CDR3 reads CASTERGSTDTQYF. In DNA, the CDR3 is TGTGCCAGCACCGAGCGGGGGAGCACAGATACGCAGTATTTT.

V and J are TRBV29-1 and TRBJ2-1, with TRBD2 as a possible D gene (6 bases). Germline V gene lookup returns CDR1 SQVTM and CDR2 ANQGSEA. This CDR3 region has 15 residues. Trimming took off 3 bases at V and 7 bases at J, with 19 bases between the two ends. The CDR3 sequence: CSVESLWVRDNEQFF. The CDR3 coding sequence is TGCAGCGTTGAGTCCTTGTGGGTGCGGGATAATGAGCAGTTCTTC.

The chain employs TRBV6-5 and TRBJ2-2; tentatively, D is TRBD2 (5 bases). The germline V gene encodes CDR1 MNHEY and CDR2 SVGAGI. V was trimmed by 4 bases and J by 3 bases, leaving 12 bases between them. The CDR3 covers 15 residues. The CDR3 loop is CASSSLDWDTGELFF. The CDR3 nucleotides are TGTGCCAGCAGTTCTCTGGACTGGGACACCGGGGAGCTGTTTTTT.

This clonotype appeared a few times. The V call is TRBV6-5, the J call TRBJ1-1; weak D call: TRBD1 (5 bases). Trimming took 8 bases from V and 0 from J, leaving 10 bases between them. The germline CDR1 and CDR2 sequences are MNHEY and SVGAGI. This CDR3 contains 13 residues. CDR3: CASRGHLNTEAFF. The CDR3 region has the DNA TGTGCCAGCCGGGGCCATCTGAACACTGAAGCTTTCTTT.

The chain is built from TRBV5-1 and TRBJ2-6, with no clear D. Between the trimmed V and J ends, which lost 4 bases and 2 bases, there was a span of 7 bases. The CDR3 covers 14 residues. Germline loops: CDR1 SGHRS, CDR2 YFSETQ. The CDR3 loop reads CASSTLTGANVLTF. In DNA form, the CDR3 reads TGCGCCAGCAGCACCTTGACTGGGGCCAACGTCCTGACTTTC.